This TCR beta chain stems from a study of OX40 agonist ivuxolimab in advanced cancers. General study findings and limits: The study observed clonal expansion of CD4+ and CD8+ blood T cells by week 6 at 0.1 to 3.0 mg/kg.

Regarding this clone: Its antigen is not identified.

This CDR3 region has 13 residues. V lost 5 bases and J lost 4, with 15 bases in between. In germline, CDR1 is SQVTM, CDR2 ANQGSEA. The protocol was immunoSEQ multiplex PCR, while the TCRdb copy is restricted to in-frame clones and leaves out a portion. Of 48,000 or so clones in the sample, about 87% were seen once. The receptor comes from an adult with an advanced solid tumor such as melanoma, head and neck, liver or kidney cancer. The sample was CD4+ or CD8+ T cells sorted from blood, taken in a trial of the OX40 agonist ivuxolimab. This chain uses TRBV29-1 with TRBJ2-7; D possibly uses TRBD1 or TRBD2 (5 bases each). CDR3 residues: CSVLTVGGYEQYF. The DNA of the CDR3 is TGCAGCGTTCTGACAGTCGGCGGGTACGAGCAGTACTTC.